This TCR beta chain was profiled in a study of shared clonotypes between healthy human individuals. Assay: immunoSEQ multiplex PCR; the TCRdb copy retains only in-frame clones and omits some. The data contain 2 million to 2.5 million clones, under 97% of them seen just once; the ten biggest clones take up 0.1% to 0.15%. The germline V and J ends were trimmed by 2 bases and 4 bases, with 16 bases remaining between them. In germline, CDR1 is LNHNV, CDR2 YYDKDF (reference sequence). CDR3 length: 16 amino acids. Study-wide points: A handful of donors held about 5% of naive CD4 clonotypes in common.

To note about this clone: The antigen is not known.

The chain joins TRBV15 to TRBJ2-3; TRBD1 is a possible D gene (6 bases). Sequences were obtained from naive CD4+ T cells sorted from blood. Subset: CD45RA+ positively selected. This TCR came from a man aged 18 to 35 in good health. The CDR3 nucleotides read TGTGCCACCAGCAGATATTCTGGGGGCGGGTCAGATACGCAGTATTTT. Translated, it gives CATSRYSGGGSDTQYF.